This is a list of T cell receptor beta chains from one sample in a study of blood T cell repertoires in COVID-19. Profiling relied on immunoSEQ multiplex PCR, and the TCRdb table lists in-frame clones only, not all of them. The table records about 160,000 clones, about 80% of them present only once. Sequencing was performed on PBMCs or T cells enriched from blood (not recorded which). Source of these receptors: a woman between 55 and 75 years old who had recovered from COVID-19. Both conserved end residues are part of each CDR3. D genes are given only for firm matches.

>TRBD2|TRBJ2-1|TRBV2
CASKKAGIYNEQFF
>TRBD1|TRBJ2-7|TRBV5-4
CASSTPVTGGSYEQYF
>NA|TRBJ2-3|TRBV7-2
CASSLARADTQYF
>NA|TRBJ2-3|TRBV5-4
CASSLSVGPDTQYF
>TRBD1|TRBJ2-5|TRBV19
CASSIRDRGKETQYF
>NA|TRBJ2-1|TRBV4-1
CASSQNGVYNEQFF
>TRBD2|TRBJ2-5|TRBV29-1
CSVGTSGGAETQYF
>TRBD1|TRBJ1-1|TRBV11-2
CASSLVWAGTGSGTEAFF
>TRBD2|TRBJ2-1|TRBV5-1
CASSLSSSGALVNEQFF
>TRBD1|TRBJ1-2|TRBV18
CASSPAGGTRHVGDPDYGYTF
>TRBD1|TRBJ1-4|TRBV5-1
CASSAGTGSEKLFF
>TRBD2|TRBJ2-3|TRBV3-1/TRBV3-2
CASSLFPSGGAGDTQYF
>NA|TRBJ1-1|TRBV11-2
CASSKHQPSNTEAFF
>TRBD1|TRBJ2-3|TRBV3-1/TRBV3-2
CASSPTGTGVADTQYF
>NA|TRBJ1-1|TRBV2
CASRARTANTEAFF
>NA|TRBJ2-1|TRBV9
CASSVRGYNEQFF